The text below deals with one TCR beta chain. This specimen belongs to a study of control samples from healthy donors and cancer patients. Only in-frame clones appear in the TCRdb table, and some are missing; sequencing was by immunoSEQ multiplex PCR. The top ten hold less than 8.5% of the sample, which has about 100,000 clones, around 89% seen once. The CDR3 runs 17 residues. The germline CDR1 and CDR2 sequences are SGDLS and YYNGEE. After removal of 1 base from V and 7 bases from J, the junction contained 13 bases not matched to a gene. Sequenced material: blood. The TCR sequence derives from a man under 40 in good health. The rearrangement uses TRBV9 and TRBJ2-1; 8 nucleotides agree with TRBD2. DNA of the CDR3: TGTGCCAGCAGCGTATCGGGGTCCGGGAGGGGTAGAAATGAGCAGTTCTTC. Its translation is CASSVSGSGRGRNEQFF.